A single sample is the source of the 9 T cell receptor beta chains below, sequenced in a study of cytomegalovirus exposure and HLA in healthy donors. PCR employed 60 Vbeta and 13 Jbeta primers. Sequencing was performed with immunoSEQ multiplex PCR; in TCRdb, only in-frame clones are kept and a portion is missing. The repertoire holds under 200,000 clones, with 84% as singletons. The sequenced sample was PBMCs. Receptors originate from a woman in her fifties or sixties in good health and CMV-seropositive.

CDR3: CASSSPDRVNSPLHF. Here the CDR3 DNA reads TGTGCCAGCAGCTCCCCGGACAGGGTTAATTCACCCCTCCACTTT. The chain couples TRBV11-2 to TRBJ1-6; 8 bases agree with TRBD1. Germline V gene lookup returns CDR1 SGHAT and CDR2 FQNNGV. V lost 4 bases and J lost 6; bases outside the gene matches: 5. There are 15 residues in the CDR3.

This clone was counted only a few times. The chain has TRBV29-1 and TRBJ2-5; D remains ambiguous. Matching the DNA end better, TRBJ2-7 makes the J call doubtful. CDR3 length: 13 residues. Germline lookup yields CDR1 SQVTM and CDR2 ANQGSEA. This CDR3 reads CSAAFRVGYEQYF. CDR3 DNA sequence: TGCAGCGCCGCCTTCCGGGTCGGGTACGAGCAGTACTTC.

This chain uses TRBV4-2 with TRBJ2-5; 14 bases map to TRBD2. Germline CDR1 reads LGHNA; CDR2 reads YNFKEQ. This CDR3 spans 16 amino acids. The J segment lost 4 bases and the V segment lost 4 bases, leaving 5 bases of the junction unmatched. The CDR3 here is CASSPGLAGVLETQYF. CDR3 nucleotides: TGTGCCAGCAGCCCGGGACTAGCGGGGGTATTAGAGACCCAGTACTTC.

The rearrangement joins TRBV4-1 to TRBJ2-3, with 12 bases identical to TRBD2. Germline values: CDR1 MGHRA, CDR2 YSYEKL. This CDR3 region has 15 residues. Unmatched junction bases numbered 6, after V lost 5 bases and J lost 6 bases. The CDR3 DNA reads TGCGCCAGCAGCTCACTAGCGGGGGGTATGGATACGCAGTATTTT. Protein sequence: CASSSLAGGMDTQYF.

On this clone: In the same sample, other DNA sequences code for this CDR3. CDR3 coding DNA: TGTGCCAGCAGTGAAGGCGGGTCCCATGGCTACACCTTC. It encodes CASSEGGSHGYTF. The chain employs TRBV6-5 and TRBJ1-2; no reliable D call. With 5 bases removed from V and 6 bases from J, the gap between germline ends came to 13 bases. The CDR3 is 13 residues long. Germline CDR1 is MNHEY and CDR2 is SVGAGI.

This clone showed up just a few times. The rearrangement uses TRBV6-5 and TRBJ1-5; the match to TRBD1 covers 8 bases. V trimming: 2 bases; J trimming: 5 bases; junction bases outside the gene matches: 5. This CDR3 spans 15 amino acids. Germline-derived CDR1 and CDR2 are MNHEY and SVGAGI. The CDR3 bases are TGTGCCAGCAGTTACCCACAGGGGGGGGATCAGCCCCAGCATTTT. It yields the protein CASSYPQGGDQPQHF.

This clone was counted between two and nine times. CDR3 nucleotides: TGCGCCAGCAGCTTGGCGCCTACTAACTATGGCTACACCTTC. This codes for CASSLAPTNYGYTF. The J gene is TRBJ1-2, the V gene TRBV5-1, with D unresolved. Germline V gene sequence: CDR1 SGHRS, CDR2 YFSETQ. The V and J ends lost 0 bases and 0 bases respectively, with 6 bases between them. The CDR3 contains 14 residues. Drawing the rest from reference TRBV5-1 and TRBJ1-2, the complete variable domain is KAGVTQTPRYLIKTRGQQVTLSCSPISGHRSVSWYQQTPGQGLQFLFEYFSETQRNKGNFPGRFSGRQFSNSRSEMNVSTLELGDSALYLCASSLAPTNYGYTFGSGTRLTVV.

V and J are TRBV11-2 and TRBJ1-5; tentative D call: TRBD1 (6 bases). This CDR3 has 16 amino acids. Per the germline V gene, CDR1 is SGHAT and CDR2 is FQNNGV. The germline V and J ends were trimmed by 5 bases and 0 bases, with 14 bases remaining between them. The CDR3 spells CASSVPGVSSNQPQHF. CDR3 DNA sequence: TGTGCCAGCAGCGTCCCAGGGGTTAGTAGCAATCAGCCCCAGCATTTT.

V and J are TRBV5-1 and TRBJ2-5; TRBD2 matches at 8 bases. The CDR3 has 17 residues. V shed 5 bases and J 3 bases; nucleotides not matched to a gene: 15. From germline, CDR1 is SGHRS and CDR2 YFSETQ. Here the CDR3 DNA reads TGCGCCAGCAGTCATTTGGCGGGGGGCCAGGGGAAAGAGACCCAGTACTTC. Translating it yields CASSHLAGGQGKETQYF.